The 23 T cell receptor beta chains listed next were all sequenced from one sample in a study of blood T cell repertoires in COVID-19. The protocol was immunoSEQ multiplex PCR, while the TCRdb copy is restricted to in-frame clones and leaves out a portion. The profile shows about 160,000 clones, around nine tenths of them singletons. Sequencing was done on a sample of peripheral blood. The receptors were gathered from a man in his 60s with active or convalescent COVID-19.

The CDR3 loop reads CASSKLHRDFYTEAFF. DNA for the CDR3: TGCGCCAGCAGCAAACTTCACAGGGATTTTTACACTGAAGCTTTCTTT. This chain uses TRBV4-1 with TRBJ1-1; a possible D gene is TRBD1 (6 bases). CDR1 and CDR2 from the germline V gene are MGHRA and YSYEKL. The germline V and J ends were trimmed by 5 bases and 3 bases, with 19 bases remaining between them. There are 16 residues in the CDR3.

The rearrangement uses TRBV19 and TRBJ1-4; D is undetermined. The CDR3 length is 12 residues. V lost 7 bases and J 10 bases, leaving 13 bases between the germline ends. Germline V gene sequence: CDR1 LNHDA, CDR2 SQIVND (reference sequence). The CDR3 DNA follows: TGTGCCAGTACCACCAGAGCAGGAAAACTGTTTTTT. This encodes CASTTRAGKLFF. The variable domain in full, completed from reference TRBV19 and TRBJ1-4, reads DGGITQSPKYLFRKEGQNVTLSCEQNLNHDAMYWYRQDPGQGLRLIYYSQIVNDFQKGDIAEGYSVSREKKESFPLTVTSAQKNPTAFYLCASTTRAGKLFFGSGTQLSVL.

The rearrangement links TRBV28 to TRBJ2-7; 8 bases agree with TRBD1. The CDR3 spans 15 residues. CDR1 and CDR2 (germline): MDHEN, SYDVKM. J gave up 0 bases and V 4 bases, and 5 bases lay outside the gene matches. The CDR3, as DNA: TGTGCCAGCAGTTCGGGACAGGTGGGCTCCTACGAGCAGTACTTC. Translation: CASSSGQVGSYEQYF. Full variable domain (outside the CDR3, taken from reference TRBV28 and TRBJ2-7): DVKVTQSSRYLVKRTGEKVFLECVQDMDHENMFWYRQDPGLGLRLIYFSYDVKMKEKGDIPEGYSVSREKKERFSLILESASTNQTSMYLCASSSGQVGSYEQYFGPGTRLTVT.

The V gene is TRBV5-4, the J gene TRBJ2-7; 9 nucleotides agree with TRBD1. CDR3 length: 15 residues. Germline values: CDR1 SGHNT, CDR2 YYREEE (reference sequence). V shed 0 bases and J 4 bases; nucleotides not matched to a gene: 5. The CDR3 DNA sequence: TGTGCCAGCAGCTTGGTAGGACAGGGGTGGTACGAGCAGTACTTC. As protein: CASSLVGQGWYEQYF. The entire variable domain, with the rest obtained from reference TRBV5-4 and TRBJ2-7, is as follows: ETGVTQSPTHLIKTRGQQVTLRCSSQSGHNTVSWYQQALGQGPQFIFQYYREEENGRGNFPPRFSGLQFPNYSSELNVNALELDDSALYLCASSLVGQGWYEQYFGPGTRLTVT.

V and J are TRBV10-3 and TRBJ1-3; TRBD1 aligns across 9 bases. J lost 0 bases, V lost 10 bases, and 13 bases had no gene match. The CDR3 covers 17 residues. CDR1 is ENHRY and CDR2 is SYGVKD in the germline V gene. The CDR3 DNA follows: TGTGCCACCTCGGGACAGGGAAAGGTCGTCTCTGGAAACACCATATATTTT. This sequence encodes CATSGQGKVVSGNTIYF.

This chain connects TRBV11-2 to TRBJ2-7, with 9 bases aligning to TRBD1. Trimming cost V 5 bases and J 6 bases; bases outside gene matches: 8. CDR1 SGHAT and CDR2 FQNNGV come from the germline V gene. This CDR3 has 14 amino acids. The CDR3: CASSLQGAGVEQYF. For the CDR3, the DNA is TGTGCCAGCAGCCTACAGGGGGCTGGTGTCGAGCAGTACTTC.

The gene calls are TRBV6-6 and TRBJ1-4, with D possibly matching TRBD1 (6 bases). CDR1 and CDR2 from the germline V gene are MNHNY and SVGAGI (reference sequence). The CDR3 contains 15 residues. The V and J ends lost 5 bases and 8 bases respectively, with 18 bases between them. The CDR3 nucleotides are TGTGCCAGCAGTAACCCCGGGGGGGCGGGAGAAAAACTGTTTTTT. Its protein product is CASSNPGGAGEKLFF.

This clone occurred once. The chain is built from TRBV2 and TRBJ1-1; a weak D match, TRBD1 (5 bases). The CDR3 spans 14 residues. V shed 6 bases and J shed 1 base, with 12 bases lying between them. Germline lookup yields CDR1 SNHLY and CDR2 FYNNEI. The CDR3 nucleotides read TGTGCCAGCAGGGGCACGACAGAGAACACTGAAGCTTTCTTT. This sequence encodes CASRGTTENTEAFF.

This chain joins TRBV19 and TRBJ1-2, with D uncertain. The CDR3 totals 15 residues. Trimming cost V 4 bases and J 4 bases, with 16 bases left between them. Germline V gene sequence: CDR1 LNHDA, CDR2 SQIVND (reference sequence). The CDR3 nucleotides read TGTGCCAGTAGTACCGGGGTAGGGCGGTCCTATGGCTACACCTTC. Translation: CASSTGVGRSYGYTF.

The chain uses TRBV2 and TRBJ2-3, with TRBD2 identical over 13 bases. The V gene end was trimmed by 9 bases and the J gene end by 1 base; junction bases not matched to a gene: 13. The CDR3 runs 18 residues. From germline, CDR1 is SNHLY and CDR2 FYNNEI. The CDR3 sequence: CASLPGLAGPIGTDTQYF. CDR3 coding DNA: TGTGCCAGTCTCCCGGGACTAGCGGGACCCATAGGCACAGATACGCAGTATTTT.

This clone occurred once. This CDR3 is CASSVRLAGDTGELFF. The CDR3 nucleotides read TGCGCCAGCAGCGTACGACTAGCGGGAGATACCGGGGAGCTGTTTTTT. This rearrangement joins TRBV5-1 to TRBJ2-2, with TRBD2 matching over 12 bases. Germline CDR1 reads SGHRS; CDR2 reads YFSETQ. The trim removed 4 bases at V and 5 bases at J, leaving 6 bases unmatched. This CDR3 is built from 16 residues. Supplemented by reference TRBV5-1 and TRBJ2-2, the full variable domain reads KAGVTQTPRYLIKTRGQQVTLSCSPISGHRSVSWYQQTPGQGLQFLFEYFSETQRNKGNFPGRFSGRQFSNSRSEMNVSTLELGDSALYLCASSVRLAGDTGELFFGEGSRLTVL.

The rearrangement uses TRBV10-1 and TRBJ2-3; 8 nucleotides match TRBD1. In germline, CDR1 is WNHNN, CDR2 SYGVQD (reference sequence). The CDR3 runs to 14 residues. V trimming: 2 bases; J trimming: 4 bases; junction bases outside the gene matches: 2. The CDR3 reads CASSEGTGADTQYF. The CDR3 region has the DNA TGCGCCAGCAGTGAGGGGACAGGAGCAGATACGCAGTATTTT.

CDR3 bases: TGTGCCAGCTCACCTAATGGACAGGGGGCCTATGGCTACACCTTC. The encoded protein is CASSPNGQGAYGYTF. The genes are TRBV18 and TRBJ1-2, with TRBD1 matching 11 bases. Germline CDR1 KGHSH, CDR2 LQKENI. V lost 3 bases and J lost 4; bases outside the gene matches: 4. The CDR3 extends over 15 amino acids.

The rearrangement uses TRBV5-1 and TRBJ2-7; 9 bases fit TRBD1. The CDR3 consists of 15 residues. Germline values: CDR1 SGHRS, CDR2 YFSETQ. V trimming: 5 bases; J trimming: 2 bases; junction bases outside the gene matches: 8. The CDR3 region has the DNA TGCGCCAGCAGTCGTGGACAGGGGTACACCTACGAGCAGTACTTC. Its translation is CASSRGQGYTYEQYF.

Turning to this clone: In the same sample, other DNA sequences code for this CDR3. V and J are TRBV18 and TRBJ2-7; 12 positions agree with TRBD2. V lost 3 bases to trimming and J lost 5 bases; unmatched junction nucleotides: 5. The CDR3 sequence is 15 residues long. Looked up from germline, CDR1 is KGHSH and CDR2 is LQKENI. CDR3 nucleotide sequence: TGTGCCAGCTCACCTGGACTAGCGGGGTCCCACGAGCAGTACTTC. Translated: CASSPGLAGSHEQYF.

The gene calls are TRBV5-1 and TRBJ1-2; no definite D call. The CDR3 has 14 residues. CDR1 SGHRS and CDR2 YFSETQ come from the germline V gene. The ends were cut back, 1 base at V and 8 bases at J, with 15 bases in the middle. The CDR3 bases are TGCGCCAGCAGCTTGCCGGGGTTATGGGAGGGCTACACCTTC. Its translation: CASSLPGLWEGYTF.

This clone was picked up a small number of times. This sequence joins TRBV19 and TRBJ2-1; 15 bases line up with TRBD2. Germline assignment: CDR1 LNHDA and CDR2 SQIVND (reference sequence). Trimming took 8 bases from V and 9 from J; bases not matched to a gene: 14. The CDR3 loop spans 17 amino acids. DNA for the CDR3: TGTGCCAGTCGCATCCGGGAAGGGACTAGCGGGAGGCTTGAGCAGTTCTTC. This encodes CASRIREGTSGRLEQFF.

The CDR3 is CASSSDDRIYEQYF. In DNA form, the CDR3 reads TGCGCCAGCAGCTCCGATGACAGGATCTACGAGCAGTACTTC. The chain employs TRBV5-1 and TRBJ2-7; a weak D match, TRBD1 (6 bases). Germline V gene data show CDR1 as SGHRS and CDR2 as YFSETQ. The CDR3 length is 14 residues. Trimming shortened V by 3 bases and J by 3 bases, and 13 bases separated the two germline ends.

The chain links TRBV4-2 to TRBJ2-2; 7 nucleotides match TRBD1. The CDR3 sequence is 17 residues long. V shed 2 bases and J 7 bases; nucleotides not matched to a gene: 13. In germline, CDR1 is LGHNA, CDR2 YNFKEQ. CDR3 amino acids: CASSQTPQGSYSGELFF. The CDR3 nucleotides read TGTGCCAGCAGCCAAACTCCACAGGGGTCCTATAGCGGGGAGCTGTTTTTT.

This clone was found once. The chain recombines TRBV7-6 with TRBJ2-1; no clear D gene. CDR3 length: 13 residues. V lost 0 bases and J 10 bases, leaving 10 bases between the germline ends. Germline-derived CDR1 and CDR2 are SGHVS and FNYEAQ. The CDR3: CASSLAPTREQFF. The CDR3 region has the DNA TGTGCCAGCAGCTTAGCCCCGACTCGAGAGCAGTTCTTC.

This chain connects TRBV29-1 to TRBJ2-5; TRBD2 might be the D (6 bases). V was trimmed by 4 bases and J by 2 bases, leaving 20 bases between them. From germline, CDR1 is SQVTM and CDR2 ANQGSEA. The CDR3 consists of 16 residues. CDR3 in DNA: TGCAGCGTTGCCGGGAGCTCCGGGAATCTACAAGAGACCCAGTACTTC. Amino acids: CSVAGSSGNLQETQYF.

The chain recombines TRBV2 with TRBJ2-1; 8 bases are shared with TRBD2. V shed 5 bases and J 0 bases; nucleotides not matched to a gene: 6. The CDR3 contains 16 residues. Germline V CDR1 and CDR2: SNHLY, FYNNEI. CDR3 amino acids: CASSLRLASSYNEQFF. For the CDR3, the DNA is TGTGCCAGCAGTCTTAGACTAGCGAGCTCCTACAATGAGCAGTTCTTC.

The V and J genes are TRBV5-6 and TRBJ2-3; a weak D match, TRBD1 (5 bases). V lost 0 bases and J 0 bases, leaving 8 bases between the germline ends. CDR3 length: 15 amino acids. Germline V gene data show CDR1 as SGHDT and CDR2 as YYEEEE. CDR3 in amino acids: CASSLEGVSTDTQYF. CDR3 sequence (DNA): TGTGCCAGCAGCTTGGAAGGGGTCAGCACAGATACGCAGTATTTT.